What follows are 6 T cell receptor beta chains derived from one specimen sequenced in a study of cytomegalovirus exposure and HLA in healthy donors. The PCR ran on 60 Vbeta and 13 Jbeta primers. The data were produced by immunoSEQ multiplex PCR, yet TCRdb's version contains in-frame clones alone and is incomplete. This sample contains 60,000 to 70,000 clones. The sequenced sample consisted of PBMCs. The receptors stem from a boy younger than 18 in good health and CMV-seronegative.

The chain links TRBV7-9 to TRBJ2-1; D is uncertain. The CDR3 is 13 amino acids. V was clipped by 4 bases and J by 12 bases, with 16 bases between them. In germline, CDR1 is SEHNR, CDR2 FQNEAQ (reference sequence). CDR3 DNA: TGTGCCAGCAGCTCCATCCGCCAGGTTGGGCAGTTCTTC. Amino acid sequence: CASSSIRQVGQFF.

The CDR3 DNA is TGTGCCAGCAGCCGAGGGGGAGCGGGAGGGGGCTACGAGCAGTACTTC. The encoded protein is CASSRGGAGGGYEQYF. The rearrangement uses TRBV9 and TRBJ2-7; the match to TRBD2 covers 10 bases. After removal of 4 bases from V and 3 bases from J, the junction contained 10 bases not matched to a gene. CDR1 SGDLS and CDR2 YYNGEE come from the germline V gene. CDR3 size: 16 residues.

This chain joins TRBV5-1 and TRBJ2-5; 9 positions agree with TRBD2. V dropped 0 bases and J dropped 2; count of bases not matched to a gene: 2. Germline values: CDR1 SGHRS, CDR2 YFSETQ. This CDR3 region has 15 residues. The CDR3 nucleotides are TGCGCCAGCAGCTTGGCTAGCGGGGCTCAAGAGACCCAGTACTTC. This encodes CASSLASGAQETQYF.

The CDR3 nucleotides read TGCAGCGTTGATGGTAGCGGGGGATACGAGCAGTACTTC. It specifies CSVDGSGGYEQYF. V and J are TRBV29-1 and TRBJ2-7; 9 bases are a match to TRBD2. The CDR3 has 13 residues. Per the germline V gene, CDR1 is SQVTM and CDR2 is ANQGSEA. V lost 3 bases to trimming and J lost 4 bases; unmatched junction nucleotides: 4.

The chain recombines TRBV19 with TRBJ2-1, with TRBD1 matching 10 bases. The CDR3 has 15 residues. CDR1 LNHDA and CDR2 SQIVND come from the germline V gene (reference sequence). The junction had 1 base not matched to a gene; V was cut back by 1 base and J by 4 bases. The DNA of the CDR3 is TGTGCCAGTAGTATAGTGGGACAGGGGTACAATGAGCAGTTCTTC. It codes for CASSIVGQGYNEQFF.

This CDR3 reads CAWMGLASSYNEQFF. CDR3 nucleotide sequence: TGTGCCTGGATGGGACTAGCGAGCTCCTACAATGAGCAGTTCTTC. The chain couples TRBV30 to TRBJ2-1, with 10 bases aligning to TRBD2. The V segment lost 4 bases and the J segment 0 bases; nucleotides outside the gene matches: 3. The V gene's germline CDR1 is GTSNPN and CDR2 SVGIG (reference sequence). This CDR3 comprises 15 residues.